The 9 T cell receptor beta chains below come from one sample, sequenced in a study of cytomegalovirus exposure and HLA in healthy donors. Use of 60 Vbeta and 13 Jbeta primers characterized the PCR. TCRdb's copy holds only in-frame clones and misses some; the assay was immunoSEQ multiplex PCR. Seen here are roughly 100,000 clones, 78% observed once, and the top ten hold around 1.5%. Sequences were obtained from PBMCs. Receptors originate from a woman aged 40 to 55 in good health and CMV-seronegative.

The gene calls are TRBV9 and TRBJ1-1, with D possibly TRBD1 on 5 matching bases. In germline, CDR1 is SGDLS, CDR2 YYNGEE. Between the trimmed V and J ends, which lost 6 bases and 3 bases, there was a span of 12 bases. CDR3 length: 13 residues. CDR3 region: CASNRGGHTEAFF. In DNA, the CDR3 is TGTGCCAGCAACCGGGGGGGACACACTGAAGCTTTCTTT. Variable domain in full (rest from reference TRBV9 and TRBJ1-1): DSGVTQTPKHLITATGQRVTLRCSPRSGDLSVYWYQQSLDQGLQFLIQYYNGEERAKGNILERFSAQQFPDLHSELNLSSLELGDSALYFCASNRGGHTEAFFGQGTRLTVV.

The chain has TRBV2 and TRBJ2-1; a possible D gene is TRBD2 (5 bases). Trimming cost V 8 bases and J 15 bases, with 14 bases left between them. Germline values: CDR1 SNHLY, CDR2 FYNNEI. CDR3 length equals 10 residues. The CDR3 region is CASGPEVLFF. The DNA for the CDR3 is TGTGCCAGCGGTCCGGAGGTTCTGTTCTTC.

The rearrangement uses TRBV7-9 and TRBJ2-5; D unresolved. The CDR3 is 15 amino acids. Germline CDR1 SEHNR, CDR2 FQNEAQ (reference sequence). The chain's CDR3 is CPTRRAFNWQETQYF. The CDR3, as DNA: TGTCCCACCCGCCGCGCCTTCAACTGGCAAGAGACCCAGTACTTC.

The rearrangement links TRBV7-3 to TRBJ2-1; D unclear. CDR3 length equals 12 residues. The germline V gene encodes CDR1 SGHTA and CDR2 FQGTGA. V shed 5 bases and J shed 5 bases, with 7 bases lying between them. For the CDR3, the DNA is TGTGCCAGCAGCCACAGAAACAATGAGCAGTTCTTC. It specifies CASSHRNNEQFF.

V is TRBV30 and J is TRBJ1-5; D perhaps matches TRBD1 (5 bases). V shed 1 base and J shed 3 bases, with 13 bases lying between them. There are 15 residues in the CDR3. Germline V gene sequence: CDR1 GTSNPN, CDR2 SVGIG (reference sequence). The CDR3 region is CAWSGQHTINQPQHF. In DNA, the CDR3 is TGTGCCTGGAGTGGACAGCACACGATCAATCAGCCCCAGCATTTT.

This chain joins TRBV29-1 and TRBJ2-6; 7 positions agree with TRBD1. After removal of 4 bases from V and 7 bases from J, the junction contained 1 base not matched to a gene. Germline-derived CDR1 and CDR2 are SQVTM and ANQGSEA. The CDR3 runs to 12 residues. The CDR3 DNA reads TGCAGCGTTGGACAGGGAGCCAACGTCCTGACTTTC. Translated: CSVGQGANVLTF.

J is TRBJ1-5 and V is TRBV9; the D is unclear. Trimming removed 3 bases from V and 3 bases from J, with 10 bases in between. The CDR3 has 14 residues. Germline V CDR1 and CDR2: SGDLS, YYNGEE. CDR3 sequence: CASSGDNYNQPQHF. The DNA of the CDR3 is TGTGCCAGCAGCGGCGACAATTACAATCAGCCCCAGCATTTT.

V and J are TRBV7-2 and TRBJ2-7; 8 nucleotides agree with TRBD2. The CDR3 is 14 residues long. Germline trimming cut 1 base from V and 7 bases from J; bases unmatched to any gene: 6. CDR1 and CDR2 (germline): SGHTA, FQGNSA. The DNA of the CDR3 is TGTGCCAGCAGCTTAGAAGCGGGAGAGCGGGAGCAGTACTTC. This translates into CASSLEAGEREQYF.

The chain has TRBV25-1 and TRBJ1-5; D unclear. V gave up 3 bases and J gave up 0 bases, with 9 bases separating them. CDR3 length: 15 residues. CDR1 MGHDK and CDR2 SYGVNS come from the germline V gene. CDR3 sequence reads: CASSEEVYSNQPQHF. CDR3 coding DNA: TGTGCCAGCAGTGAGGAGGTTTATAGCAATCAGCCCCAGCATTTT.